This entry lists 9 T cell receptor beta chains sequenced from one sample in a study of T cell responses to AZD1222 COVID-19 vaccine. Profiling relied on immunoSEQ multiplex PCR, and the TCRdb table lists in-frame clones only, not all of them. Found here are roughly 180,000 clones, roughly 92% of them singletons; the top ten hold around 3%. The sequencing here drew on peripheral blood, taken 28 days after the second AZD1222 dose. The receptors were gathered from an adult who received the AZD1222 COVID-19 vaccine.

The rearrangement links TRBV24-1 to TRBJ2-1; the match to TRBD1 covers 10 bases. Germline V CDR1 and CDR2: KGHDR, SFDVKD. This CDR3 has 17 residues. The V gene end was trimmed by 2 bases and the J gene end by 5 bases; junction bases not matched to a gene: 8. The CDR3, as DNA: TGTGCCACCAGTGATTGGGCCCTTGGGACAGGGGACAATGAGCAGTTCTTC. It translates to CATSDWALGTGDNEQFF.

The rearrangement uses TRBV7-9 and TRBJ1-1, with D perhaps TRBD1 (5 bases). V was clipped by 2 bases and J by 5 bases, with 12 bases between them. Germline-derived CDR1 and CDR2 are SEHNR and FQNEAQ (reference sequence). The CDR3 has 14 residues. The DNA for the CDR3 is TGTGCCAGCAGCTTATATCGGTCAGGGACTGAAGCTTTCTTT. Its translation is CASSLYRSGTEAFF.

The chain carries TRBV7-9 and TRBJ2-5; 7 positions agree with TRBD1. The V gene end was trimmed by 3 bases and the J gene end by 4 bases; junction bases not matched to a gene: 2. The CDR3 has 13 amino acids. The germline V gene has CDR1 SEHNR and CDR2 FQNEAQ (reference sequence). CDR3 sequence: CASSFTGVETQYF. Written as DNA, the CDR3 is TGTGCCAGCAGCTTTACAGGGGTAGAGACCCAGTACTTC.

This clone was recorded once. The chain has TRBV5-1 and TRBJ1-2; D is uncertain. Germline CDR1 SGHRS, CDR2 YFSETQ. CDR3 length: 16 amino acids. Trimming shortened V by 4 bases and J by 0 bases, and 16 bases separated the two germline ends. CDR3 residues: CASSPAGASPNYGYTF. Written as DNA, the CDR3 is TGCGCCAGCAGCCCTGCCGGTGCCAGTCCTAACTATGGCTACACCTTC.

This chain connects TRBV18 to TRBJ1-2; a weak D match, TRBD1 (6 bases). Trimming left V 6 bases short and J 4 bases short, with 12 bases between. The CDR3 runs to 13 residues. Per germline, CDR1 KGHSH and CDR2 LQKENI. In DNA form, the CDR3 reads TGTGCCAGCTCCCCTCGGGGGGCCTATGGCTACACCTTC. This encodes CASSPRGAYGYTF.

The chain has TRBV5-1 and TRBJ2-7; D call uncertain. V was pared by 4 bases and J by 5 bases, with 16 bases between. CDR3 length: 14 amino acids. CDR1 and CDR2 (germline): SGHRS, YFSETQ. The CDR3 spells CASSPGRIGDEQYF. The CDR3 DNA sequence: TGCGCCAGCAGCCCCGGGCGGATTGGGGACGAGCAGTACTTC.

The rearrangement joins TRBV9 to TRBJ2-1; 9 bases fit TRBD2. The V segment lost 0 bases and the J segment 0 bases; nucleotides outside the gene matches: 7. The CDR3 has 18 amino acids. Per the germline V gene, CDR1 is SGDLS and CDR2 is YYNGEE. The CDR3 reads CASSVDVLAGRSYNEQFF. In nucleotides, the CDR3 is TGTGCCAGCAGCGTAGATGTACTAGCGGGCCGCTCCTACAATGAGCAGTTCTTC.

V is TRBV12-3 or TRBV12-4 and J is TRBJ1-2; TRBD1 might be the D (5 bases). Trimming removed 5 bases from V and 2 bases from J, with 9 bases in between. The CDR3 runs to 13 residues. This chain's CDR3 is CASSRQRNYGYTF. In nucleotides, the CDR3 is TGTGCCAGCAGTCGACAGCGAAACTATGGCTACACCTTC.

The chain employs TRBV28 and TRBJ1-1, with 7 bases that match TRBD1. The junction had 5 bases not matched to a gene; V was cut back by 1 base and J by 6 bases. The CDR3 is 14 amino acids. Germline V gene data show CDR1 as MDHEN and CDR2 as SYDVKM. CDR3 bases: TGTGCCAGCAGTTTATTACAGGGGAGTGCTGAAGCTTTCTTT. This encodes CASSLLQGSAEAFF.